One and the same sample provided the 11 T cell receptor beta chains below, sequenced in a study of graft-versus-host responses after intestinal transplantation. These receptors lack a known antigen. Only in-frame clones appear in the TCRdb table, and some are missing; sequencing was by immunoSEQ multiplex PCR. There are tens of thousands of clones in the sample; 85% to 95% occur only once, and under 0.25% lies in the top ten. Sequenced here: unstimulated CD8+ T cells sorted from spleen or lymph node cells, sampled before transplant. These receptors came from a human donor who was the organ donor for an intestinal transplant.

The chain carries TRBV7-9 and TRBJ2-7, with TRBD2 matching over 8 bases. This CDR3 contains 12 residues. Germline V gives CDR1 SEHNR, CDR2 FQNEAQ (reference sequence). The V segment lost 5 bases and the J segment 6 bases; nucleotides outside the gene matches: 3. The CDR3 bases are TGTGCCAGCAGCCCCGGGGGGGCCGAGCAGTACTTC. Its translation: CASSPGGAEQYF.

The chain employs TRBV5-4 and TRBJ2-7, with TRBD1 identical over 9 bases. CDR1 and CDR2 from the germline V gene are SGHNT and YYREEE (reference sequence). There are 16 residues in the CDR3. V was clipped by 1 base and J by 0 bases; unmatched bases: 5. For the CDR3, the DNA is TGTGCCAGCAGCTTGTTTCTGGGACAGGGCTCCTACGAGCAGTACTTC. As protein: CASSLFLGQGSYEQYF.

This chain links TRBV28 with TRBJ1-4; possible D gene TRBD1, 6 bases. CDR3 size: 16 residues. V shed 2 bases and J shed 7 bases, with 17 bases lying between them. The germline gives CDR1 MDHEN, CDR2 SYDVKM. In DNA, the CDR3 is TGTGCCAGCAGTTTACCTACAGGGCCGGGCGGTGAAAAACTGTTTTTT. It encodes CASSLPTGPGGEKLFF.

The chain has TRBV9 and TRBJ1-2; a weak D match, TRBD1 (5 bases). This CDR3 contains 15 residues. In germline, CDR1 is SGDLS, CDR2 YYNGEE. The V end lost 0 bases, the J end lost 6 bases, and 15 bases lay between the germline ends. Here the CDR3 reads CASSVGRRGEDGYTF. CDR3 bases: TGTGCCAGCAGCGTAGGTCGAAGGGGTGAGGATGGCTACACCTTC.

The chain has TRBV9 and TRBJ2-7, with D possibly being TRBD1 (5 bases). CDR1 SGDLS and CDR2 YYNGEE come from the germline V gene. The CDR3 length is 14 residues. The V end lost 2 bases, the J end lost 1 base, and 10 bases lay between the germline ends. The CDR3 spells CASSVQGLSYEQYF. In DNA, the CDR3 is TGTGCCAGCAGCGTTCAGGGTTTATCCTACGAGCAGTACTTC.

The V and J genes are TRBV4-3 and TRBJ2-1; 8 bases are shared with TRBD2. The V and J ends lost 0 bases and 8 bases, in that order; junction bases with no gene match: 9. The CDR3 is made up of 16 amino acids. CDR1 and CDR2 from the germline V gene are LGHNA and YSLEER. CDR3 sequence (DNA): TGCGCCAGCAGCCAAGATTTCGGGGGGGGCCGCGATGAGCAGTTCTTC. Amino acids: CASSQDFGGGRDEQFF.

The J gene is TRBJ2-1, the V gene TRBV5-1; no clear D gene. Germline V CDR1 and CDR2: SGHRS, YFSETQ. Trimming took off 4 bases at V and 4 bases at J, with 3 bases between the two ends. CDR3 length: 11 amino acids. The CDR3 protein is CASSPYNEQFF. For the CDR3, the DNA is TGCGCCAGCAGCCCGTACAATGAGCAGTTCTTC.

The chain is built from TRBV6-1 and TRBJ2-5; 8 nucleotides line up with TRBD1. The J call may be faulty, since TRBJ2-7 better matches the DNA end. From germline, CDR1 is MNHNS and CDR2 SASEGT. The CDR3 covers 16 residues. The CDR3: CASSAPGQVKSYEQYF. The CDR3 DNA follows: TGTGCCAGCAGTGCTCCGGGACAGGTAAAATCCTACGAGCAGTACTTC.

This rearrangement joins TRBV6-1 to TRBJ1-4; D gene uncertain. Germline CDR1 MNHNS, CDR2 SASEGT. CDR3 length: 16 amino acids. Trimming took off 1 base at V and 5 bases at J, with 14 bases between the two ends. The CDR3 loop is CASSEGTIGGNEKLFF. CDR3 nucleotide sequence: TGTGCCAGCAGTGAAGGAACCATAGGTGGGAATGAAAAACTGTTTTTT.

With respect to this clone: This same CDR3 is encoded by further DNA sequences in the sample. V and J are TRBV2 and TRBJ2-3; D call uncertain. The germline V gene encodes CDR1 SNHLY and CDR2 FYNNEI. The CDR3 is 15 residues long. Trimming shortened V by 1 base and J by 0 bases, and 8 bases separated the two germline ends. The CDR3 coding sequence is TGTGCCAGCAGTGAAGGTTTCGCTAGCACAGATACGCAGTATTTT. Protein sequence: CASSEGFASTDTQYF.

CDR3 nucleotide sequence: TGTGCCAGCAGTACACACGGACAGGGGACCAATCAGCCCCAGCATTTT. Its translation: CASSTHGQGTNQPQHF. This sequence joins TRBV27 and TRBJ1-5; TRBD1 aligns across 9 bases. The CDR3 runs 16 residues. V was pared by 5 bases and J by 3 bases, with 8 bases of the junction left unmatched. Germline V gene data show CDR1 as MNHEY and CDR2 as SMNVEV (reference sequence).